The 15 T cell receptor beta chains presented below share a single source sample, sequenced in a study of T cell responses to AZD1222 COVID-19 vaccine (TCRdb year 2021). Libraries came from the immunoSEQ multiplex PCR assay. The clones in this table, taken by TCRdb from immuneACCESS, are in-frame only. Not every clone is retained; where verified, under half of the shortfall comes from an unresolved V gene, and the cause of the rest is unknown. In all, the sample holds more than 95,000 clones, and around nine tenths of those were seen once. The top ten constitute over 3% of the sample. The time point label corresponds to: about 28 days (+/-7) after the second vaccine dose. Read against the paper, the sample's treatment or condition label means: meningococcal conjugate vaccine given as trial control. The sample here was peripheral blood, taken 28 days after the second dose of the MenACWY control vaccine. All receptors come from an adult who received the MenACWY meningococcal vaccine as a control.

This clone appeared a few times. For the CDR3, the DNA is TGCGCCAGCAGCAAAGGGACGGAAAGCAATCAGCCCCAGCATTTT. Translation: CASSKGTESNQPQHF. The chain carries TRBV5-1 and TRBJ1-5; maybe TRBD1 (5 bases). Between the trimmed V and J ends, which lost 4 bases and 1 base, there was a span of 12 bases. Germline values: CDR1 SGHRS, CDR2 YFSETQ. The CDR3 has 15 amino acids.

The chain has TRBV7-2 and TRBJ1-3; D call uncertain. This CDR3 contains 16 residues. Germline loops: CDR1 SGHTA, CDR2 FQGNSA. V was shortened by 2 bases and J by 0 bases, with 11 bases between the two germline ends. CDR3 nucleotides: TGTGCCAGCAGCTTAAATGGAGGCAACTCTGGAAACACCATATATTTT. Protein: CASSLNGGNSGNTIYF.

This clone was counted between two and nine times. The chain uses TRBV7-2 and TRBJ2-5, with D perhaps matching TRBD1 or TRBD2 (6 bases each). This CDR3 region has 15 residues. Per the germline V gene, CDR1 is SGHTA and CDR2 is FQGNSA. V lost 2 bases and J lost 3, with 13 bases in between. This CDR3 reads CASSLLGGGEETQYF. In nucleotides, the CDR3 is TGTGCCAGCAGCTTATTGGGGGGCGGGGAAGAGACCCAGTACTTC.

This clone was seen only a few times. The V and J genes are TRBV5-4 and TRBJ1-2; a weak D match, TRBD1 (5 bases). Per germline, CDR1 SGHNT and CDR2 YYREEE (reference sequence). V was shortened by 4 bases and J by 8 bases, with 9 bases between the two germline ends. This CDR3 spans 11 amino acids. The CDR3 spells CASSPGGGYTF. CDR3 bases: TGTGCCAGCAGCCCTGGGGGAGGCTACACCTTC. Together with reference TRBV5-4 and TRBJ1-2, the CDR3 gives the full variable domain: ETGVTQSPTHLIKTRGQQVTLRCSSQSGHNTVSWYQQALGQGPQFIFQYYREEENGRGNFPPRFSGLQFPNYSSELNVNALELDDSALYLCASSPGGGYTFGSGTRLTVV.

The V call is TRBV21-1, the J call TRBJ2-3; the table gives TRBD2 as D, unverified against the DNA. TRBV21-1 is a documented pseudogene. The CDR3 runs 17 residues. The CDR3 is CASSKSWHPSEADTQYF. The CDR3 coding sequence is TGTGCCAGCAGCAAATCTTGGCATCCTAGCGAAGCAGATACGCAGTATTTT.

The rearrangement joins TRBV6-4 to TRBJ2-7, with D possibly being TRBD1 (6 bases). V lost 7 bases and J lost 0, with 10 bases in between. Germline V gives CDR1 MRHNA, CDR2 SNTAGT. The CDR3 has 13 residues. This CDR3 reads CASNSRGSYEQYF. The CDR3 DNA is TGTGCCAGCAACAGCAGGGGCTCCTACGAGCAGTACTTC.

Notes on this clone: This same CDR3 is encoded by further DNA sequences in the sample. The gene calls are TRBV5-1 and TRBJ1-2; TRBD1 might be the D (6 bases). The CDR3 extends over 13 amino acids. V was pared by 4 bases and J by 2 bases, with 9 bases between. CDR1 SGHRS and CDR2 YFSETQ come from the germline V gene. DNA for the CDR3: TGCGCCAGCAGCCCAACAGGGAACTATGGCTACACCTTC. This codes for CASSPTGNYGYTF. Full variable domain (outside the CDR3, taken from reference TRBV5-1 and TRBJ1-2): KAGVTQTPRYLIKTRGQQVTLSCSPISGHRSVSWYQQTPGQGLQFLFEYFSETQRNKGNFPGRFSGRQFSNSRSEMNVSTLELGDSALYLCASSPTGNYGYTFGSGTRLTVV.

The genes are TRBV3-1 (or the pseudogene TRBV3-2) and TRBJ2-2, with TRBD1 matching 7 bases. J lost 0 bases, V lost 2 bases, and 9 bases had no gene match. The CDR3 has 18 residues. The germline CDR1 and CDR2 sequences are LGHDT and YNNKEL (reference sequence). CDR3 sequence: CASSQPLRGQANTGELFF. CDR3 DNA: TGTGCCAGCAGCCAACCATTAAGAGGACAGGCGAACACCGGGGAGCTGTTTTTT.

CDR3 in amino acids: CASSVKGDYGYTF. CDR3 DNA: TGTGCCAGTAGCGTCAAAGGGGACTATGGCTACACCTTC. This sequence joins TRBV19 and TRBJ1-2, with a weak D call TRBD1 (5 bases). Per germline, CDR1 LNHDA and CDR2 SQIVND (reference sequence). V gave up 6 bases and J gave up 3 bases, with 11 bases separating them. The CDR3 is 13 amino acids.

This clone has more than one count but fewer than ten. CDR3 sequence reads: CASRLAGTYNEQFF. The CDR3 region has the DNA TGCGCCAGCAGGTTAGCGGGGACGTACAATGAGCAGTTCTTC. This rearrangement joins TRBV10-2 to TRBJ2-1; 8 bases agree with TRBD2. The CDR3 consists of 14 residues. The germline CDR1 and CDR2 sequences are WSHSY and SAAADI. J gave up 4 bases and V 6 bases, and 5 bases lay outside the gene matches.

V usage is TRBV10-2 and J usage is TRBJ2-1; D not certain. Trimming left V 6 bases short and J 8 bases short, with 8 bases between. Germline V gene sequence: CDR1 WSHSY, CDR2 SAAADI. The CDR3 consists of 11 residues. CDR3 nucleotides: TGCGCCAGCAGGGGCTTGGATGAGCAGTTCTTC. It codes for CASRGLDEQFF.

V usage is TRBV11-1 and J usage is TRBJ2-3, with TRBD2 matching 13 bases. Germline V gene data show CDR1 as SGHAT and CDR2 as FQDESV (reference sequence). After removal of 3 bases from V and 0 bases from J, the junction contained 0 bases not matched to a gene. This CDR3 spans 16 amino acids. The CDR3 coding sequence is TGTGCCAGCAGCTTGACTAGCGGGGGGAGCACAGATACGCAGTATTTT. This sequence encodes CASSLTSGGSTDTQYF.

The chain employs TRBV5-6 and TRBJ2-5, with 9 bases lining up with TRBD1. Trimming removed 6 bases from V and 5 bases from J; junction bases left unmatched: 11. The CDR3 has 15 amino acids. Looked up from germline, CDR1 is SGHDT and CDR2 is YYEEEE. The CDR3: CASTKDRGLWETQYF. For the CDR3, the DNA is TGTGCCAGCACCAAGGACAGGGGATTGTGGGAGACCCAGTACTTC.

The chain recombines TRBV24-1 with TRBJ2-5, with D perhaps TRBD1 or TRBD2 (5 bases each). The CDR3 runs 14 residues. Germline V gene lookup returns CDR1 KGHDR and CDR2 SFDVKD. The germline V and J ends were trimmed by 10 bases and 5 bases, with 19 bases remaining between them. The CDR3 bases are TGTGCCACTGGGGGATCAGCGGAGTGGGAGACCCAGTACTTC. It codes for CATGGSAEWETQYF.

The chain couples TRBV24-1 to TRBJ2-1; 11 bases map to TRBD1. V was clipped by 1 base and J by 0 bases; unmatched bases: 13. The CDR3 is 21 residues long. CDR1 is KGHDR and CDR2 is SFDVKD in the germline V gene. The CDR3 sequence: CATSDFRGRTGGSSSYNEQFF. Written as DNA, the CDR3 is TGTGCCACCAGTGATTTCAGGGGGAGGACAGGGGGCTCTAGCTCCTACAATGAGCAGTTCTTC.